The next 30 T cell receptor beta chains were all read from a single sample in a study of response to subunit inactivated influenza vaccine. TCRdb ran MiXCR on the RT-PCR reads and lists one entry per CDR3 protein. The sample yields some 800,000 distinct CDR3 sequences, around 20% seen once. The sample here was PBMCs from blood, taken 5 to 6 days after vaccination. These receptors were obtained from a man aged 50 to 59 who received an inactivated influenza vaccine.

At least ten counts were recorded for this clonotype. The chain joins TRBV12-3 or TRBV12-4 to TRBJ1-5; perhaps TRBD1 as D (5 bases). The CDR3 consists of 14 residues. Trimming stripped 6 bases from V and 7 bases from J, with 16 bases between. CDR3 sequence: CASSVVGTGQPQHF. CDR3 nucleotides: TGTGCCAGCAGCGTCGTAGGGACGGGGCAGCCCCAGCATTTT.

The chain carries TRBV5-1 and TRBJ2-1, with a weak D call TRBD2 (5 bases). V was clipped by 1 base and J by 6 bases, with 11 bases between them. The germline V gene encodes CDR1 SGHRS and CDR2 YFSETQ. The CDR3 covers 14 residues. The DNA for the CDR3 is TGCGCCAGCAGCTTGTTTACAGAGGGCAATGAGCAGTTCTTC. Its translation: CASSLFTEGNEQFF.

The chain links TRBV6-2 or TRBV6-3 to TRBJ2-7; D may match TRBD1 or TRBD2 (5 bases each). Germline V gene sequence: CDR1 MNHEY, CDR2 SVGEGT. The CDR3 spans 13 residues. Between the trimmed V and J ends, which lost 2 bases and 3 bases, there was a span of 8 bases. CDR3 sequence: CASSYEGIYEQYF. The CDR3 nucleotides are TGTGCCAGCAGTTACGAGGGGATCTACGAGCAGTACTTC.

This clonotype was detected a few times. This chain connects TRBV7-9 to TRBJ2-3, with unresolved D. Germline assignment: CDR1 SEHNR and CDR2 FQNEAQ (reference sequence). The CDR3 covers 13 residues. Trimming pared 6 bases from V and 3 bases from J, leaving 10 bases between. CDR3 sequence (DNA): TGTGCCAGCAGACTACTCTGGACAGATACGCAGTATTTT. Amino acid sequence: CASRLLWTDTQYF.

The rearrangement joins TRBV11-2 to TRBJ2-7; 9 bases align to TRBD1. The CDR3 has 13 residues. Germline lookup yields CDR1 SGHAT and CDR2 FQNNGV. Trimming took 1 base from V and 7 from J; bases not matched to a gene: 2. The CDR3 coding sequence is TGTGCCAGCAGCTTAGTAGGGACAGGGGAGCAGTACTTC. This sequence encodes CASSLVGTGEQYF.

In this sample, this clonotype turned up many times. The chain recombines TRBV3-1 with TRBJ1-1; D gene uncertain. Germline-derived CDR1 and CDR2 are LGHDT and YNNKEL (reference sequence). V gave up 2 bases and J gave up 3 bases, with 10 bases separating them. There are 14 residues in the CDR3. This chain's CDR3 is CASSQLQLDTEAFF. The CDR3 DNA sequence: TGTGCCAGCAGCCAATTACAGCTGGACACTGAAGCTTTCTTT.

This sequence joins TRBV15 and TRBJ1-4; the match to TRBD1 covers 7 bases. The CDR3 is 15 residues long. V gave up 3 bases and J gave up 6 bases; unmatched junction bases: 7. CDR1 LNHNV and CDR2 YYDKDF come from the germline V gene (reference sequence). CDR3 DNA: TGTGCCACCAGCAGTACAGGGGCGCCGTATGAAAAACTGTTTTTT. This encodes CATSSTGAPYEKLFF. Full variable domain (rest looked up from reference TRBV15 and TRBJ1-4): DAMVIQNPRYQVTQFGKPVTLSCSQTLNHNVMYWYQQKSSQAPKLLFHYYDKDFNNEADTPDNFQSRRPNTSFCFLDIRSPGLGDTAMYLCATSSTGAPYEKLFFGSGTQLSVL.

The chain is built from TRBV20-1 and TRBJ2-7; D gene ambiguous. The CDR3 is 13 residues long. The V end was cut by 3 bases, the J end by 1 base, with 10 bases between. From germline, CDR1 is DFQATT and CDR2 SNEGSKA (reference sequence). The CDR3 region is CSASPGSSYEQYF. The CDR3 DNA follows: TGCAGTGCTAGTCCCGGCTCGTCCTACGAGCAGTACTTC.

The chain joins TRBV20-1 to TRBJ2-1, with D possibly matching TRBD2 (6 bases). CDR1 DFQATT and CDR2 SNEGSKA come from the germline V gene (reference sequence). There are 14 residues in the CDR3. Trimming cost V 1 base and J 6 bases, with 13 bases left between them. The CDR3 nucleotides read TGCAGTGCTAGAGGAGGGAGGCCCCCCAATGAGCAGTTCTTC. Amino acids: CSARGGRPPNEQFF.

The chain uses TRBV7-2 and TRBJ2-4; D gene uncertain. V was trimmed by 1 base and J by 6 bases, leaving 10 bases between them. This CDR3 contains 14 residues. Germline CDR1 and CDR2: SGHTA and FQGNSA. CDR3 sequence: CASSLDGRRNIQYF. DNA for the CDR3: TGTGCCAGCAGCTTAGATGGCAGGAGAAACATTCAGTACTTC. The variable domain in full, completed from reference TRBV7-2 and TRBJ2-4, reads GAGVSQSPSNKVTEKGKDVELRCDPISGHTALYWYRQSLGQGLEFLIYFQGNSAPDKSGLPSDRFSAERTGGSVSTLTIQRTQQEDSAVYLCASSLDGRRNIQYFGAGTRLSVL.

The chain recombines TRBV7-9 with TRBJ2-1; TRBD2 aligns across 11 bases. The germline gives CDR1 SEHNR, CDR2 FQNEAQ (reference sequence). This CDR3 has 17 amino acids. With 6 bases clipped from V and 3 bases from J, the junction kept 10 bases outside the gene matches. CDR3 region: CASSHMPTSGDYNEQFF. DNA of the CDR3: TGTGCCAGCAGTCATATGCCGACTAGCGGGGACTACAATGAGCAGTTCTTC.

This clonotype was counted a few times. This chain uses TRBV20-1 with TRBJ2-7, with a possible D match to TRBD2 (5 bases). Germline V lookup: CDR1 DFQATT, CDR2 SNEGSKA (reference sequence). This CDR3 is 11 amino acids long. Trimming took 5 bases from V and 3 from J, leaving 8 bases between them. The CDR3 DNA sequence: TGCAGTGCTGGACTCGACTACGAGCAGTACTTC. Translation: CSAGLDYEQYF.

This clonotype has just a few counts. The gene calls are TRBV6-2 or TRBV6-3 and TRBJ2-1; D ambiguous. The CDR3 runs 15 residues. In germline, CDR1 is MNHEY, CDR2 SVGEGT. Trimming cost V 6 bases and J 2 bases, with 14 bases left between them. The CDR3 sequence is CASRVHTKTYNEQFF. As DNA, the CDR3 is TGTGCCAGCAGGGTACACACAAAGACCTACAATGAGCAGTTCTTC.

This clonotype turned up a few times. V gene TRBV29-1 combines with J gene TRBJ2-3, with 9 bases fitting TRBD1. Trimming cost V 7 bases and J 7 bases; bases outside gene matches: 15. This CDR3 region has 15 residues. The germline gives CDR1 SQVTM, CDR2 ANQGSEA. The CDR3 sequence is CSAEPRTGVQNTQYF. CDR3 sequence (DNA): TGCAGCGCCGAGCCTCGGACAGGGGTGCAAAATACGCAGTATTTT.

The CDR3 spells CASSSGGGNSNQPQHF. In DNA, the CDR3 is TGTGCCAGCTCTTCCGGAGGAGGGAATAGCAATCAGCCCCAGCATTTT. The chain employs TRBV6-1 and TRBJ1-5; no definite D call. Germline values: CDR1 MNHNS, CDR2 SASEGT. Trimming took 8 bases from V and 0 from J, leaving 17 bases between them. The CDR3 totals 16 residues.

This clonotype has just a few counts. The junction does not match germline at one end; this may be a read error. The chain uses TRBV7-9 and TRBJ1-2; D is unclear. CDR3 length equals 12 residues. The germline CDR1 and CDR2 sequences are SEHNR and FQNEAQ (reference sequence). CDR3 bases: TGTGCCAGCAGCACCGAGCCCACCGGGATAGGTTTC. Its translation: CASSTEPTGIGF.

This clonotype was picked up a small number of times. This chain connects TRBV7-8 to TRBJ2-1, with 9 positions matching TRBD2. Germline CDR1 reads SGHVS; CDR2 reads FQNEAQ. The trim removed 0 bases at V and 0 bases at J, leaving 3 bases unmatched. The CDR3 extends over 17 amino acids. The DNA of the CDR3 is TGTGCCAGCAGCTTAGCGCCAGCGGGGGGCTCCTACAATGAGCAGTTCTTC. Protein: CASSLAPAGGSYNEQFF.

The CDR3 protein is CASSQEGQATYEQYF. CDR3 bases: TGCGCCAGCAGCCAAGAGGGACAGGCGACCTACGAGCAGTACTTC. V and J are TRBV4-3 and TRBJ2-7, with TRBD1 matching 8 bases. The germline gives CDR1 LGHNA, CDR2 YSLEER. The length of the CDR3 is 15 residues. The V and J ends lost 0 bases and 2 bases, in that order; junction bases with no gene match: 3.

The chain is built from TRBV3-1 and TRBJ2-5; 9 positions agree with TRBD2. CDR1 and CDR2 from the germline V gene are LGHDT and YNNKEL (reference sequence). V lost 2 bases to trimming and J lost 5 bases; unmatched junction nucleotides: 6. The CDR3 runs 15 residues. The CDR3 nucleotides are TGTGCCAGCAGCCAACGCGGGGGGGCGGCGGAGACCCAGTACTTC. The encoded protein is CASSQRGGAAETQYF.

This chain joins TRBV20-1 and TRBJ1-1, with D possibly TRBD1 on 6 matching bases. The CDR3 covers 13 residues. Germline lookup yields CDR1 DFQATT and CDR2 SNEGSKA (reference sequence). Trimming cost V 6 bases and J 1 base, with 12 bases left between them. The CDR3 DNA follows: TGCAGTGCACCGGGACAACGGAACACTGAAGCTTTCTTT. Protein product: CSAPGQRNTEAFF.

The V and J genes are TRBV6-5 and TRBJ2-1; 7 bases line up with TRBD1. CDR1 MNHEY and CDR2 SVGAGI come from the germline V gene. Trimming removed 2 bases from V and 4 bases from J; junction bases left unmatched: 5. CDR3 length equals 15 residues. CDR3 amino acids: CASSYGGQVYNEQFF. CDR3 bases: TGTGCCAGCAGTTACGGTGGACAGGTATACAATGAGCAGTTCTTC.

This clonotype has only a few counts. J is TRBJ1-2 and V is TRBV20-1, with 8 bases lining up with TRBD1. The V gene's germline CDR1 is DFQATT and CDR2 SNEGSKA (reference sequence). The CDR3 consists of 14 residues. The V segment lost 2 bases and the J segment 4 bases; nucleotides outside the gene matches: 6. The CDR3 nucleotides are TGCAGTGCTAGACCCGGGACAGGCCCCTATGGCTACACCTTC. It codes for CSARPGTGPYGYTF.

This clonotype was found a few times. This chain joins TRBV5-1 and TRBJ2-7; D ambiguous. The CDR3 loop spans 14 amino acids. With 0 bases removed from V and 1 base from J, the gap between germline ends came to 8 bases. Germline V gene lookup returns CDR1 SGHRS and CDR2 YFSETQ. The CDR3 sequence is CASSLDGFSYEQYF. The CDR3 bases are TGCGCCAGCAGCTTGGATGGGTTTTCCTACGAGCAGTACTTC.

The sample holds many counts of this clonotype. Here the CDR3 DNA reads TGTGCCAGCAGCCAAAGGTTTGGTTTTCTTGGGAATGAGCAGTTCTTC. Protein sequence: CASSQRFGFLGNEQFF. The chain joins TRBV12-3 or TRBV12-4 to TRBJ2-1, with D uncertain. Trimming cost V 6 bases and J 7 bases, with 22 bases left between them. The CDR3 spans 16 residues.

This clonotype was seen more than once but under ten times. The chain combines TRBV28 with TRBJ1-5; a possible D gene is TRBD1 (5 bases). The CDR3 covers 14 residues. The V end was cut by 3 bases, the J end by 7 bases, with 13 bases between. Germline V gene lookup returns CDR1 MDHEN and CDR2 SYDVKM. The CDR3 DNA reads TGTGCCAGCAGTTTCTATAGGGGATCGCAGCCCCAGCATTTT. Encoded protein: CASSFYRGSQPQHF. The whole variable domain, filled in from reference TRBV28 and TRBJ1-5, reads DVKVTQSSRYLVKRTGEKVFLECVQDMDHENMFWYRQDPGLGLRLIYFSYDVKMKEKGDIPEGYSVSREKKERFSLILESASTNQTSMYLCASSFYRGSQPQHFGDGTRLSIL.

The chain combines TRBV5-5 with TRBJ1-2, with 9 bases aligning to TRBD1. Losses at the gene ends were 4 bases for V and 8 bases for J; bases not matched to a gene: 12. The CDR3 covers 15 residues. Germline V gene sequence: CDR1 SGHKS, CDR2 YYEKEE (reference sequence). The CDR3 DNA reads as TGTGCCAGCAGCCCGCAGGGACAGGGCCTAAACGGCTACACCTTC. It encodes CASSPQGQGLNGYTF.

This clonotype has more than one count but fewer than ten. The chain combines TRBV7-9 with TRBJ1-1; tentative D call: TRBD1 (6 bases). The V end lost 6 bases, the J end lost 2 bases, and 13 bases lay between the germline ends. Germline V CDR1 and CDR2: SEHNR, FQNEAQ (reference sequence). CDR3 length: 14 amino acids. The CDR3 region has the DNA TGTGCCAGCAGGAGAGGGGGTGCAAACACTGAAGCTTTCTTT. Its protein product is CASRRGGANTEAFF.

The chain combines TRBV6-1 with TRBJ1-4; TRBD1 aligns across 7 bases. There are 14 residues in the CDR3. CDR1 is MNHNS, CDR2 SASEGT, per germline. V lost 5 bases to trimming and J lost 8 bases; unmatched junction nucleotides: 8. CDR3 loop: CASSPQGFGEKLFF. The CDR3 DNA follows: TGTGCCAGCAGTCCACAGGGGTTCGGGGAAAAACTGTTTTTT.

This clonotype has a handful of counts. V usage is TRBV4-3 and J usage is TRBJ2-1; D uncertain. Trimming left V 3 bases short and J 5 bases short, with 8 bases between. Germline CDR1 LGHNA, CDR2 YSLEER. CDR3 length equals 13 residues. The CDR3 region has the DNA TGCGCCAGCAGCCACCAATCCAACAATGAGCAGTTCTTC. Encoded protein: CASSHQSNNEQFF.

A few counts support this clonotype. The chain's CDR3 is CASSTDGEGEQFF. CDR3 coding DNA: TGTGCCAGCAGTACCGACGGGGAAGGTGAGCAGTTCTTC. The rearrangement joins TRBV28 to TRBJ2-1; D possibly corresponds to TRBD2 (5 bases). CDR1 and CDR2 (germline): MDHEN, SYDVKM. V shed 5 bases and J shed 9 bases, with 14 bases lying between them. CDR3 length: 13 residues.